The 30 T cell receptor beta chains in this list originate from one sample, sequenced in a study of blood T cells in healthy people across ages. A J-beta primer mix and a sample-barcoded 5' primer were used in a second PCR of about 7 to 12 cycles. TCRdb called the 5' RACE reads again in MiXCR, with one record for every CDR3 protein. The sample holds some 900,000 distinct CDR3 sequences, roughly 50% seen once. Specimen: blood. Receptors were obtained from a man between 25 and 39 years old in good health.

The CDR3 DNA sequence: TGCAGTGCTCATAGAGCGGCTCCTCGGGAGACCCAGTACTTC. This gives the protein CSAHRAAPRETQYF. This chain connects TRBV20-1 to TRBJ2-5; D might be TRBD2 (5 bases). CDR1 DFQATT and CDR2 SNEGSKA come from the germline V gene (reference sequence). The CDR3 sequence is 14 residues long. V gave up 5 bases and J gave up 5 bases, with 18 bases separating them.

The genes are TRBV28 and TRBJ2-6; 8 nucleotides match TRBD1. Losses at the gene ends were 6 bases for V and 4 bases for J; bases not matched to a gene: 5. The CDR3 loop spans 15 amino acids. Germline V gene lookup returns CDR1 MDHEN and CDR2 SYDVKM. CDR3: CASRGQGTGANVLTF. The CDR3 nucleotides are TGTGCCAGCAGAGGACAGGGAACGGGGGCCAACGTCCTGACTTTC. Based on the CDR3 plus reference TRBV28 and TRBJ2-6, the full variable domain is DVKVTQSSRYLVKRTGEKVFLECVQDMDHENMFWYRQDPGLGLRLIYFSYDVKMKEKGDIPEGYSVSREKKERFSLILESASTNQTSMYLCASRGQGTGANVLTFGAGSRLTVL.

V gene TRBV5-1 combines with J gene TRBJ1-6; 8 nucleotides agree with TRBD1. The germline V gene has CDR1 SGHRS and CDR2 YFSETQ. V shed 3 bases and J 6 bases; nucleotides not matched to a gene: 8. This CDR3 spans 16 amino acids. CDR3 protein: CASSSRQGFGNSPLHF. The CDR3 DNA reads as TGCGCCAGCAGCTCCAGACAGGGGTTCGGTAATTCACCCCTCCACTTT.

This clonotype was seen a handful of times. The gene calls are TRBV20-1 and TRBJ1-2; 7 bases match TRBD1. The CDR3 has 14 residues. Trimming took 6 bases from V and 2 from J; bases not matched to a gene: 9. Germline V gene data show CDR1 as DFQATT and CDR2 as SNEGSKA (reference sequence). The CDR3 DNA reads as TGCAGTGCCCTGACTCCAGGGGGAAACTATGGCTACACCTTC. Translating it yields CSALTPGGNYGYTF.

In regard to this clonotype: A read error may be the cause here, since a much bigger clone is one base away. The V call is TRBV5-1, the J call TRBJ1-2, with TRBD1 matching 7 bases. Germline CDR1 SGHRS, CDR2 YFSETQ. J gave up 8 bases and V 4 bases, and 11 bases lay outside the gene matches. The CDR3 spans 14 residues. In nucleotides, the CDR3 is TGCGCCAGCAGCGTTTTAACAGGGGTCGACGGCTACACCTTC. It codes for CASSVLTGVDGYTF.

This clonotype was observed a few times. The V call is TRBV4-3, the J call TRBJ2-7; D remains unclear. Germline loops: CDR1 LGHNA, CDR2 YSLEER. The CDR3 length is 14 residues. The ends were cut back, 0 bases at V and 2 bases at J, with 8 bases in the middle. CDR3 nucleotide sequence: TGCGCCAGCAGCCAAGAAAGGGTGGCCTACGAGCAGTACTTC. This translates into CASSQERVAYEQYF.

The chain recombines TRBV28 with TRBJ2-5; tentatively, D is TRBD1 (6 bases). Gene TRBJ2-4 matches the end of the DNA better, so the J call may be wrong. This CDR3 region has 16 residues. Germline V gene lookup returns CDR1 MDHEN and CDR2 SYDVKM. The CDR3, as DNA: TGTGCCAGCAGTTCCCAGGGGTTGGGTGGTAAAAACATTCAGTACTTC. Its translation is CASSSQGLGGKNIQYF.

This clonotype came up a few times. The DNA for the CDR3 is TGCAGTGCCCCGGGACAGGGACTGCGCGGCTACACCTTC. The encoded protein is CSAPGQGLRGYTF. The V call is TRBV20-1, the J call TRBJ1-2; 9 bases are a match to TRBD1. The trim removed 6 bases at V and 8 bases at J, leaving 10 bases unmatched. Germline-derived CDR1 and CDR2 are DFQATT and SNEGSKA (reference sequence). CDR3 length: 13 residues.

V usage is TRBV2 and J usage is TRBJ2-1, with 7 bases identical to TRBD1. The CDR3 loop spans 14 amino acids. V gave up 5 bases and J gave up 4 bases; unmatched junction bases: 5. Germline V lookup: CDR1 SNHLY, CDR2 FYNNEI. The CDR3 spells CASSPQGQYNEQFF. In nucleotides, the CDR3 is TGTGCCAGCAGTCCCCAGGGACAGTACAATGAGCAGTTCTTC. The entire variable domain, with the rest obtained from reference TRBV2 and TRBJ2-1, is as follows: EPEVTQTPSHQVTQMGQEVILRCVPISNHLYFYWYRQILGQKVEFLVSFYNNEISEKSEIFDDQFSVERPDGSNFTLKIRSTKLEDSAMYFCASSPQGQYNEQFFGPGTRLTVL.

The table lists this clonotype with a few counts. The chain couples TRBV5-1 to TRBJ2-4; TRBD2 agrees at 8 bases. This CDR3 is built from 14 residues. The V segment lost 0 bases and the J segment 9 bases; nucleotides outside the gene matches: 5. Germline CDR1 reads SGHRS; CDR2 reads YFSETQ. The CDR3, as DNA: TGCGCCAGCAGCTTGGTCTCCGGGGGGGGCATTCAGTACTTC. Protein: CASSLVSGGGIQYF. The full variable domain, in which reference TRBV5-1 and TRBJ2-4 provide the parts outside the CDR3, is KAGVTQTPRYLIKTRGQQVTLSCSPISGHRSVSWYQQTPGQGLQFLFEYFSETQRNKGNFPGRFSGRQFSNSRSEMNVSTLELGDSALYLCASSLVSGGGIQYFGAGTRLSVL.

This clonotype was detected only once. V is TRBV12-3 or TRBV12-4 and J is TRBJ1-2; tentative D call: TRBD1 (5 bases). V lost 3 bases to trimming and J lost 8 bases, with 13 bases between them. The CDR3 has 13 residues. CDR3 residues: CASSFGGMGGYTF. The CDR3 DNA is TGTGCCAGCAGTTTTGGGGGGATGGGAGGCTACACCTTC.

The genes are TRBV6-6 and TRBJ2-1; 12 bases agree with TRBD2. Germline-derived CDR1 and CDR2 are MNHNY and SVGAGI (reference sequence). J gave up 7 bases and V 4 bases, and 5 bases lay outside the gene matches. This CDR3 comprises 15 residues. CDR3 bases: TGTGCCAGCAGTTCAACTAGCGGGGGGCAAAATGAGCAGTTCTTC. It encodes CASSSTSGGQNEQFF.

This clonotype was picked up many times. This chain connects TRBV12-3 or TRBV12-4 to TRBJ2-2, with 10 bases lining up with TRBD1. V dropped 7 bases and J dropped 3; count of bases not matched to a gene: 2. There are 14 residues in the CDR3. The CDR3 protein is CASTGTGDTGELFF. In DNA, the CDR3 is TGTGCCAGCACCGGGACAGGGGACACCGGGGAGCTGTTTTTT.

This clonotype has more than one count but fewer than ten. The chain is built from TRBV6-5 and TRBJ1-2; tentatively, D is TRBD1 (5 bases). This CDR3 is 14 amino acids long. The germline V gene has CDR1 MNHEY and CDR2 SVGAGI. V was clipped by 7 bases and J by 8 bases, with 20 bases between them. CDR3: CASNPLGGVGGYTF. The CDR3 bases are TGTGCCAGCAACCCCCTAGGAGGGGTAGGAGGCTACACCTTC.

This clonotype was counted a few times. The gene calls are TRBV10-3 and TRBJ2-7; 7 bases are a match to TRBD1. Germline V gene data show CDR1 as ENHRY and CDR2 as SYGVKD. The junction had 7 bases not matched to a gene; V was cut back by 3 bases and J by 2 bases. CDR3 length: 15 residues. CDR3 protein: CAISDPRGWAYEQYF. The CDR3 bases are TGTGCCATCAGTGACCCCAGGGGGTGGGCCTACGAGCAGTACTTC.

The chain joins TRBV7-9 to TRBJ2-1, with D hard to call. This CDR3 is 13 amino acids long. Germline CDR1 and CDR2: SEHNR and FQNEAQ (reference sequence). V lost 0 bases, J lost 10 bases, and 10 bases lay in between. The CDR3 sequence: CASSLAGSWEQFF. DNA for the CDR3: TGTGCCAGCAGCTTAGCGGGCAGTTGGGAGCAGTTCTTC. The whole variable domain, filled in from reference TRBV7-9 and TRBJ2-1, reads DTGVSQNPRHKITKRGQNVTFRCDPISEHNRLYWYRQTLGQGPEFLTYFQNEAQLEKSRLLSDRFSAERPKGSFSTLEIQRTEQGDSAMYLCASSLAGSWEQFFGPGTRLTVL.

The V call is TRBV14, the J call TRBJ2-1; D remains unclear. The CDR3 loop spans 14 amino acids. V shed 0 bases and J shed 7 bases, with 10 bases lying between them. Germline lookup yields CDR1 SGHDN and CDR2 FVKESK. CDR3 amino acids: CASSQDRLDNEQFF. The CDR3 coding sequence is TGTGCCAGCAGCCAAGACCGCCTAGATAATGAGCAGTTCTTC.

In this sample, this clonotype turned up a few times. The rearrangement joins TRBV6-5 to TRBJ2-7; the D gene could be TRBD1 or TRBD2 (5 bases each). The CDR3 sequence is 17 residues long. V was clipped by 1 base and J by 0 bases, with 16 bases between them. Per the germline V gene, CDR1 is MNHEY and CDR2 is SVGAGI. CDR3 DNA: TGTGCCAGCAGTTACTACGGCTCGGCAGGGAGCTCCTACGAGCAGTACTTC. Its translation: CASSYYGSAGSSYEQYF.

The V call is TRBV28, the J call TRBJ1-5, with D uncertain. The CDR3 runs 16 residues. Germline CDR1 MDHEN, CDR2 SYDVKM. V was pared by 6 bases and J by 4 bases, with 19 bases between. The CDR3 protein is CASSLPAFGRNQPQHF. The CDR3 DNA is TGTGCCAGCAGCCTCCCCGCATTCGGCAGAAATCAGCCCCAGCATTTT. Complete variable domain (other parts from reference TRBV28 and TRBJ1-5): DVKVTQSSRYLVKRTGEKVFLECVQDMDHENMFWYRQDPGLGLRLIYFSYDVKMKEKGDIPEGYSVSREKKERFSLILESASTNQTSMYLCASSLPAFGRNQPQHFGDGTRLSIL.

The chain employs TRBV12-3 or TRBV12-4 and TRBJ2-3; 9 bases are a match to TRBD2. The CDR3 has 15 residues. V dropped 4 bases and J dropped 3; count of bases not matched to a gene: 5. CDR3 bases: TGTGCCAGCAGTTCCGGACTAGCGAGGACAGATACGCAGTATTTT. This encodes CASSSGLARTDTQYF.

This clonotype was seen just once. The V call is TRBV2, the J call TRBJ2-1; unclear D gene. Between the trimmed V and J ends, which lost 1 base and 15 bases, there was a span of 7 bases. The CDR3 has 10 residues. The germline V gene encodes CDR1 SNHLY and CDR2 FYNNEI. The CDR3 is CASSEGSSFF. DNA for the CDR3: TGTGCCAGCAGTGAAGGGTCGTCGTTCTTC.

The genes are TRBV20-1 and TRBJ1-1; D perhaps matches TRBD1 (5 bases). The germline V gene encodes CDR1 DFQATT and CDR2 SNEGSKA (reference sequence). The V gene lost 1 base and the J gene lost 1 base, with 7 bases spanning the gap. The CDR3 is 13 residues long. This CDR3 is CSARGGTNTEAFF. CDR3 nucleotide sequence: TGCAGTGCTAGAGGCGGGACGAACACTGAAGCTTTCTTT.

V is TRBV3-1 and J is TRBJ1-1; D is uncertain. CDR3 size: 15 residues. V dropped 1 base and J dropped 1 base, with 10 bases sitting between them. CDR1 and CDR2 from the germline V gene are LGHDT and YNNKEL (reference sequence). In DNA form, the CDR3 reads TGTGCCAGCAGCCAAGCCCTGGTAGGGAACACTGAAGCTTTCTTT. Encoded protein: CASSQALVGNTEAFF.

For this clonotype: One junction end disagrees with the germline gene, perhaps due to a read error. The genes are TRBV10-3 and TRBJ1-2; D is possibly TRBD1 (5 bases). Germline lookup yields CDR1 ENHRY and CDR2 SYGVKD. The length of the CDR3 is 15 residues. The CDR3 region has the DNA TGTGCCGTCAGTGAGAATGGGACGCCTAACTATGGCTACACCTTC. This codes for CAVSENGTPNYGYTF.

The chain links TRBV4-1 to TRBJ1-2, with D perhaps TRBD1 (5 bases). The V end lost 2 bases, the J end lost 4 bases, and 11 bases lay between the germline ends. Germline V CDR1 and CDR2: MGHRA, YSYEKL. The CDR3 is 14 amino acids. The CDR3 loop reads CASSQNPGVYGYTF. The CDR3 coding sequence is TGCGCCAGCAGCCAAAATCCGGGGGTCTATGGCTACACCTTC.

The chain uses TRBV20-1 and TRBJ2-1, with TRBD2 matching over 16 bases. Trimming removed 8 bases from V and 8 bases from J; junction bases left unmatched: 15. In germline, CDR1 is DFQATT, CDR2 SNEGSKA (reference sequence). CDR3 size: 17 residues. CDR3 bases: TGCAGTACTCGAGGAGGGACTAGCGGGGGGGTTCGTTATGAGCAGTTCTTC. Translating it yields CSTRGGTSGGVRYEQFF.

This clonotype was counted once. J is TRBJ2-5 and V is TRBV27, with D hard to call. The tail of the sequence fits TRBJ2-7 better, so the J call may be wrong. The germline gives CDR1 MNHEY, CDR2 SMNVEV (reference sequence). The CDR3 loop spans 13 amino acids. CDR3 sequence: CASSFGQNYEQYF. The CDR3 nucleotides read TGTGCCAGCAGTTTCGGGCAGAACTACGAGCAGTACTTC.

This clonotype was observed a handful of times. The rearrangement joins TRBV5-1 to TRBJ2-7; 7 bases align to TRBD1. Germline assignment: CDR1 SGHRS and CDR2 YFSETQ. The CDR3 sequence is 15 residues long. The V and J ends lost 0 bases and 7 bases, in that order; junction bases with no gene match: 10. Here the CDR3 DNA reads TGCGCCAGCAGCTTGGAGGGGGCCACCGGTCTGGAGCAGTACTTC. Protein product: CASSLEGATGLEQYF.

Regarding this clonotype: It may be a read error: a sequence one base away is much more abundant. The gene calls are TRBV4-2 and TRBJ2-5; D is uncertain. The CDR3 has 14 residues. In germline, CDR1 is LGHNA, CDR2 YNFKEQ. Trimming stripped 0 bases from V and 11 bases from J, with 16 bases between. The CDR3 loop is CASSQEYLGYDQYF. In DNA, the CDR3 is TGTGCCAGCAGCCAAGAATATCTTGGTTACGATCAGTACTTC.

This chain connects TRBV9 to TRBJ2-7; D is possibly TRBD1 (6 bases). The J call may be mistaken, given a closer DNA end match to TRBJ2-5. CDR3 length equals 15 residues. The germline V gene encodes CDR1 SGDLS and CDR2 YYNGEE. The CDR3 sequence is CASSVGTAPTETQYF. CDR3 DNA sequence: TGTGCCAGCAGCGTAGGGACAGCCCCCACGGAGACCCAGTACTTC.